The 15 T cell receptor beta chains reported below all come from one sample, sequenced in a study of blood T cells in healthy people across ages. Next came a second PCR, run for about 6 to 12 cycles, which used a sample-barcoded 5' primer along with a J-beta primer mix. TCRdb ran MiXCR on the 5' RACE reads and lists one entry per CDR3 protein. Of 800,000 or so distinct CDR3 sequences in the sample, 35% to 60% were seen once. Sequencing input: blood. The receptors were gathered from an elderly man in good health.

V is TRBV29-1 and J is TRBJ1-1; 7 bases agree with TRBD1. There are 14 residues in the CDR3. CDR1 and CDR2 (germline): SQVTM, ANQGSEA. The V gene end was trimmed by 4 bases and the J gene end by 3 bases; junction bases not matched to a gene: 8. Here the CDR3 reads CSVVRTGGYTEAFF. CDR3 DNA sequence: TGCAGCGTTGTCAGGACAGGTGGGTACACTGAAGCTTTCTTT. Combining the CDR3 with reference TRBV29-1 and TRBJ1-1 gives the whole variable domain SAVISQKPSRDICQRGTSLTIQCQVDSQVTMMFWYRQQPGQSLTLIATANQGSEATYESGFVIDKFPISRPNLTFSTLTVSNMSPEDSSIYLCSVVRTGGYTEAFFGQGTRLTVV.

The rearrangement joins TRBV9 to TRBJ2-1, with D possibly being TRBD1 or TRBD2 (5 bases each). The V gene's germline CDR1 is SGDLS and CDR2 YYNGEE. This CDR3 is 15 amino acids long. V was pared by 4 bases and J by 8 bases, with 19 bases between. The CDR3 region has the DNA TGTGCCAGCAGCTACCGGGGCGGTACCGGGGATGAGCAGTTCTTC. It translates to CASSYRGGTGDEQFF.

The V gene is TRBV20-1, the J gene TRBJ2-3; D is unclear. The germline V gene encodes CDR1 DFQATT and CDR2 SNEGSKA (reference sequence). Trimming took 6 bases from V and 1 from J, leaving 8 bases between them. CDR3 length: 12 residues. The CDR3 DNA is TGCAGTGCCGAGCTGGGCACAGATACGCAGTATTTT. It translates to CSAELGTDTQYF.

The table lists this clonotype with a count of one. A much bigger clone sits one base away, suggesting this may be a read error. Here the CDR3 reads CAGSLAGEEGNEQFF. CDR3 coding DNA: TGTGCCGGCAGTTTAGCGGGAGAGGAGGGGAATGAGCAGTTCTTC. The chain carries TRBV6-6 and TRBJ2-1, with 9 positions matching TRBD2. CDR1 and CDR2 from the germline V gene are MNHNY and SVGAGI (reference sequence). The CDR3 is 15 amino acids.

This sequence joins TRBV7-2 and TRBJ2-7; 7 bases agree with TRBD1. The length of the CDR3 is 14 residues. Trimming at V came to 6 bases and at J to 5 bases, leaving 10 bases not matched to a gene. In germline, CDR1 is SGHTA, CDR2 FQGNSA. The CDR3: CASSQNRGDHEQYF. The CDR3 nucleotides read TGTGCCAGCAGTCAAAACAGGGGTGACCACGAGCAGTACTTC.

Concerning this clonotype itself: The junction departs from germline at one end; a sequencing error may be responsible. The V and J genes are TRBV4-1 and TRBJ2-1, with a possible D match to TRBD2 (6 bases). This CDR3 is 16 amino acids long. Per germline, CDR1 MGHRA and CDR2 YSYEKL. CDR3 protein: CASSQGPGRSYDEQFF. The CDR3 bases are TGCGCCAGCAGCCAGGGGCCGGGGAGGTCCTACGATGAGCAGTTCTTC.

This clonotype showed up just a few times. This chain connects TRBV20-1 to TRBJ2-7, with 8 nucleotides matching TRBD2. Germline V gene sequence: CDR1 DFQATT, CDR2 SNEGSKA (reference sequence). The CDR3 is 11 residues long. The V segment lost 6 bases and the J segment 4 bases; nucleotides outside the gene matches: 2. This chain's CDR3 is CSAAGGYEQYF. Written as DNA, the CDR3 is TGCAGTGCGGCGGGGGGTTACGAGCAGTACTTC.

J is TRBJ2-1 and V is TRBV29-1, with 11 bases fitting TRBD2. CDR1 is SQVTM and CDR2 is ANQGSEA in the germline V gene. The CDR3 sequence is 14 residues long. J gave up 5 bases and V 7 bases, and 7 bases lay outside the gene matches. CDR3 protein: CSATLAGGHNEQFF. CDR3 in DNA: TGCAGCGCTACCCTAGCGGGAGGACACAATGAGCAGTTCTTC.

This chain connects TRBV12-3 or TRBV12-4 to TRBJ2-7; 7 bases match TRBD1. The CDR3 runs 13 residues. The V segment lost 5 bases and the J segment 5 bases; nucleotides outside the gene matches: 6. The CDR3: CASSVGQGDEQYF. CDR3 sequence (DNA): TGTGCCAGCAGTGTGGGGCAGGGGGACGAGCAGTACTTC.

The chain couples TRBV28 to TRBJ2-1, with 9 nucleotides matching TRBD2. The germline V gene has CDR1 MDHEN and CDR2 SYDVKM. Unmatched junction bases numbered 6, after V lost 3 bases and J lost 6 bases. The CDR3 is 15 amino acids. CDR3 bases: TGTGCCAGCAGTTTGCTAGCGGGGCTAAGCAATGAGCAGTTCTTC. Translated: CASSLLAGLSNEQFF. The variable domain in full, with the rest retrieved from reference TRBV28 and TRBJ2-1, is DVKVTQSSRYLVKRTGEKVFLECVQDMDHENMFWYRQDPGLGLRLIYFSYDVKMKEKGDIPEGYSVSREKKERFSLILESASTNQTSMYLCASSLLAGLSNEQFFGPGTRLTVL.

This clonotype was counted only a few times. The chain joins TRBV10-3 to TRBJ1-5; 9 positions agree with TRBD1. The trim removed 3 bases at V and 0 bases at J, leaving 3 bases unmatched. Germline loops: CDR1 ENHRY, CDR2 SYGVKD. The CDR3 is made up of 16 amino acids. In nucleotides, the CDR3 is TGTGCCATCAGTGATAAGGGACAGGGTAGCAATCAGCCCCAGCATTTT. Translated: CAISDKGQGSNQPQHF.

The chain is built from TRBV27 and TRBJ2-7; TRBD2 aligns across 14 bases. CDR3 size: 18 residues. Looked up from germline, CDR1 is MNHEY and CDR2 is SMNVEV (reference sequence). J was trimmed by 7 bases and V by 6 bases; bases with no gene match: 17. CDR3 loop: CASRNPGLAGESLGEQYF. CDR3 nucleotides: TGTGCCAGCAGAAACCCGGGACTAGCGGGAGAATCGTTGGGTGAGCAGTACTTC.

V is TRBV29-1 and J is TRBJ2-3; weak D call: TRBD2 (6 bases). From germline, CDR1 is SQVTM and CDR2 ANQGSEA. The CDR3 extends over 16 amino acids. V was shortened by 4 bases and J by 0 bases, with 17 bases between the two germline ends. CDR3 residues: CSVGTEDSGSTDTQYF. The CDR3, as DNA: TGCAGCGTTGGTACCGAAGATAGCGGTAGCACAGATACGCAGTATTTT.

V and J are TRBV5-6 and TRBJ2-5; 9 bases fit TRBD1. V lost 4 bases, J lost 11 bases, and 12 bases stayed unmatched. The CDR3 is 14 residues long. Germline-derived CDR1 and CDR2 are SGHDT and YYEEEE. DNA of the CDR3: TGTGCCAGCAGCCTCAGGACAGGGGCAACGGAGCAGTACTTC. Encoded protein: CASSLRTGATEQYF. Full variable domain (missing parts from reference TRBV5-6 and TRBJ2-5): DAGVTQSPTHLIKTRGQQVTLRCSPKSGHDTVSWYQQALGQGPQFIFQYYEEEERQRGNFPDRFSGHQFPNYSSELNVNALLLGDSALYLCASSLRTGATEQYFGPGTRLLVL.

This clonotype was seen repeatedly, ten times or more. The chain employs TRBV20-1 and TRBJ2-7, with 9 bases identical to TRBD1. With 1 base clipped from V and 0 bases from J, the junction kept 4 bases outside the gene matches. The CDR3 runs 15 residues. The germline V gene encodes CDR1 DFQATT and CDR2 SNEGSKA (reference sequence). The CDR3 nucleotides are TGCAGTGCTAGAGGCGGGACAGGGCCCTCCTACGAGCAGTACTTC. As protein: CSARGGTGPSYEQYF.